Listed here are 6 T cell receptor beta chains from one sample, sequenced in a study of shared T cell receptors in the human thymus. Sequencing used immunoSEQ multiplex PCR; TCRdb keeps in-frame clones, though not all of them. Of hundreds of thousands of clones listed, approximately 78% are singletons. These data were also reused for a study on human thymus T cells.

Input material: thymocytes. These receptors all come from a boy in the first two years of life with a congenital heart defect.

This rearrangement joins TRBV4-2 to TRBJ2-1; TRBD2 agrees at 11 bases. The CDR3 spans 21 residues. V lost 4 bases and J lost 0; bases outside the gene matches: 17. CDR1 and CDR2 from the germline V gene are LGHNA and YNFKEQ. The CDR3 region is CASSPDLYEILAGGSYNEQFF. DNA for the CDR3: TGTGCCAGCAGCCCAGACCTATACGAGATCCTAGCGGGAGGCTCCTACAATGAGCAGTTCTTC.

The CDR3 loop is CASSPRTSGTRTDTQYF. DNA of the CDR3: TGTGCCAGCAGTCCCCGGACTAGCGGGACTCGCACAGATACGCAGTATTTT. The chain links TRBV27 to TRBJ2-3, with 12 bases that match TRBD2. There are 17 residues in the CDR3. The V gene's germline CDR1 is MNHEY and CDR2 SMNVEV (reference sequence). Germline trimming cut 5 bases from V and 1 base from J; bases unmatched to any gene: 7.

This CDR3 reads CASSNGTSGRENIQYF. CDR3 DNA sequence: TGTGCCAGCAGCAACGGGACTAGCGGACGGGAAAACATTCAGTACTTC. This chain joins TRBV11-3 and TRBJ2-4; 11 bases are shared with TRBD2. This CDR3 is 16 amino acids long. Germline V gives CDR1 SGHNT, CDR2 YENEEA. Losses at the gene ends were 5 bases for V and 5 bases for J; bases not matched to a gene: 8.

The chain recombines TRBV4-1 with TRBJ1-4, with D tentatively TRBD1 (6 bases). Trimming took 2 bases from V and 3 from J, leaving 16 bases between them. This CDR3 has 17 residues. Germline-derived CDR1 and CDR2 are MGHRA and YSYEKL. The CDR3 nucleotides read TGCGCCAGCAGCCAAACGTCTACAGGGTCTCCTAATGAAAAACTGTTTTTT. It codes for CASSQTSTGSPNEKLFF.

The CDR3 nucleotides are TGCGCCAGCAGCCTCCCCCGGGATGACGGCCCTGAAGCTTTCTTT. It yields the protein CASSLPRDDGPEAFF. The chain links TRBV4-1 to TRBJ1-1; unclear D gene. The CDR3 has 15 residues. The germline CDR1 and CDR2 sequences are MGHRA and YSYEKL. With 4 bases removed from V and 6 bases from J, the gap between germline ends came to 18 bases.

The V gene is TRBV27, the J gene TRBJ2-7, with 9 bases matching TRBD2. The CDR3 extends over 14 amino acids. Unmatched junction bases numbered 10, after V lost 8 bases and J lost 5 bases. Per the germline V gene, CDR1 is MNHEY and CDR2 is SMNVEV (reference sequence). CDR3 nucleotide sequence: TGTGCCAGCCCTGGTAGCGGGAGAGGGAACGAGCAGTACTTC. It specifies CASPGSGRGNEQYF.